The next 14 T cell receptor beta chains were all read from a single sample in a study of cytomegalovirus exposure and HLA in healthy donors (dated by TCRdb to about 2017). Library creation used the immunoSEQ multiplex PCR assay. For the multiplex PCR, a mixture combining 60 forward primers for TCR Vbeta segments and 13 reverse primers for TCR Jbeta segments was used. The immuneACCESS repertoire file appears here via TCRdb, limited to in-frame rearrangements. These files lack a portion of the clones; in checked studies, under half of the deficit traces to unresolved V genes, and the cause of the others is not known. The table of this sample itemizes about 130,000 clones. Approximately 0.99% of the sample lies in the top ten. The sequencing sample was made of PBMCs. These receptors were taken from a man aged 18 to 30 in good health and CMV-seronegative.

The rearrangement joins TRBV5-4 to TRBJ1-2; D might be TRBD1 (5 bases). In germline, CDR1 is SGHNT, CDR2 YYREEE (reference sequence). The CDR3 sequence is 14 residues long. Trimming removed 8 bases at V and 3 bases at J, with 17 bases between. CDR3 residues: CASINGQLDYGYTF. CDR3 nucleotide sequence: TGTGCCAGTATCAACGGACAACTGGACTATGGCTACACCTTC. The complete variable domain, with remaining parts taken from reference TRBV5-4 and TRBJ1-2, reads ETGVTQSPTHLIKTRGQQVTLRCSSQSGHNTVSWYQQALGQGPQFIFQYYREEENGRGNFPPRFSGLQFPNYSSELNVNALELDDSALYLCASINGQLDYGYTFGSGTRLTVV.

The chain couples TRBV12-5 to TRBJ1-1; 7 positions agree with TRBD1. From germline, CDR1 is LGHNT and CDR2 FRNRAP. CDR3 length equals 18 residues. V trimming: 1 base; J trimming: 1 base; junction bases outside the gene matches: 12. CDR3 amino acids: CASGLDLNYRGPNTEAFF. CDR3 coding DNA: TGTGCTAGTGGTTTGGACTTAAATTACAGGGGACCGAACACTGAAGCTTTCTTT.

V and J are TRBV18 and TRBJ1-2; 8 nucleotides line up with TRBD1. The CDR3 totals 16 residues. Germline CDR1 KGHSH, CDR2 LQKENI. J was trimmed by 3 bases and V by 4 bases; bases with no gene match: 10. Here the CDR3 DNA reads TGTGCCAGCTCACAAACGACAGGGGAGGTTGACTATGGCTACACCTTC. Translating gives CASSQTTGEVDYGYTF.

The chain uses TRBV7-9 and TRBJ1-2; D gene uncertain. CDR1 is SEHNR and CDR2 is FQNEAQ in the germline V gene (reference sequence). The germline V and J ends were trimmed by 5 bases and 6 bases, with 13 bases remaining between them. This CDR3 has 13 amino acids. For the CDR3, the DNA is TGTGCCAGCAGCCTCGGCCCGGAGGATGGCTACACCTTC. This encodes CASSLGPEDGYTF.

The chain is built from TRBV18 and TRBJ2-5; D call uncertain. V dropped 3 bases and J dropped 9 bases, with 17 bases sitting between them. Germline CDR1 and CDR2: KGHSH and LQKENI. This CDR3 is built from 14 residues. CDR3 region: CASSPDTSRASQYF. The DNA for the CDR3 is TGTGCCAGCTCACCGGATACCTCAAGAGCGTCCCAGTACTTC. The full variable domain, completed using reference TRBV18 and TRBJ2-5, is NAGVMQNPRHLVRRRGQEARLRCSPMKGHSHVYWYRQLPEEGLKFMVYLQKENIIDESGMPKERFSAEFPKEGPSILRIQQVVRGDSAAYFCASSPDTSRASQYFGPGTRLLVL.

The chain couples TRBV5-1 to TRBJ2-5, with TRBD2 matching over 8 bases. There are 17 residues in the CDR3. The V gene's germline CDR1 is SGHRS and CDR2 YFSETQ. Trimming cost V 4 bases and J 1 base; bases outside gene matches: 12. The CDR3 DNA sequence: TGCGCCAGCAGCCTCCGGGGGGTAGCGGGGACCCAAGAGACCCAGTACTTC. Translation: CASSLRGVAGTQETQYF.

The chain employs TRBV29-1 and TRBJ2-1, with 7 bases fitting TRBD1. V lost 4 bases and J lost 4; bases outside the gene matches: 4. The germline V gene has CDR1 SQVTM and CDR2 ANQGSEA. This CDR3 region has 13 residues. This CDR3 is CSVGQGPYNEQFF. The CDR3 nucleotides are TGCAGCGTTGGACAGGGACCTTACAATGAGCAGTTCTTC.

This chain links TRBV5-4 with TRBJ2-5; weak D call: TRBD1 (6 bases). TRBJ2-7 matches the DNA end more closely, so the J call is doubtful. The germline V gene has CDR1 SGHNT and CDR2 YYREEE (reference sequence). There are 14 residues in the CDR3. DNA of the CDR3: TGTGCCAGCAGCTCAGGACAGCTCACCTACGAGCAGTACTTC. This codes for CASSSGQLTYEQYF.

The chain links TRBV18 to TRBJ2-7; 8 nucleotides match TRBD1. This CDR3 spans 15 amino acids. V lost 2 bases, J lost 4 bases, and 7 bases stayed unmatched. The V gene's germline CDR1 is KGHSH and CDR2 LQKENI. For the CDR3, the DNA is TGTGCCAGCTCACCAAGGACAGGGTCTTTTTACGAGCAGTACTTC. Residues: CASSPRTGSFYEQYF.

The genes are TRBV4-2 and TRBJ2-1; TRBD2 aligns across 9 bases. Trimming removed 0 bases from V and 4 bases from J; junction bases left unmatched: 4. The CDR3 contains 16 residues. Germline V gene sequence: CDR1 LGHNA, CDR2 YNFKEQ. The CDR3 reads CASSQDTSGLYNEQFF. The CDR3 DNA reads TGTGCCAGCAGCCAAGATACTAGCGGGTTATACAATGAGCAGTTCTTC.

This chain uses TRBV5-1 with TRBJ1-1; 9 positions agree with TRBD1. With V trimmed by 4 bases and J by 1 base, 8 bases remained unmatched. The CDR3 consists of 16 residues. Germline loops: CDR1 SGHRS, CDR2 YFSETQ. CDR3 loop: CASSRIRTGENTEAFF. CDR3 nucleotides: TGCGCCAGCAGCAGGATCCGGACAGGGGAGAACACTGAAGCTTTCTTT. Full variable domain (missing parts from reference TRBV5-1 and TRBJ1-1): KAGVTQTPRYLIKTRGQQVTLSCSPISGHRSVSWYQQTPGQGLQFLFEYFSETQRNKGNFPGRFSGRQFSNSRSEMNVSTLELGDSALYLCASSRIRTGENTEAFFGQGTRLTVV.

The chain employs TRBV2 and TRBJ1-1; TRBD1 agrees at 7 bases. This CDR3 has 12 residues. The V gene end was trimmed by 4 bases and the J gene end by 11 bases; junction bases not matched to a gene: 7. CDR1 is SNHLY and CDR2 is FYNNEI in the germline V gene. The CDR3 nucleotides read TGTGCCAGCAGTGGACAGGGTTTAGGTGCTTTCTTT. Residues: CASSGQGLGAFF.

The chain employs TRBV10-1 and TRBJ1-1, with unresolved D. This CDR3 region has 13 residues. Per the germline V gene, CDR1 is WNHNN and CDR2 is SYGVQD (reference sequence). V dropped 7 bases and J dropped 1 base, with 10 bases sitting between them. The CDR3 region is CASNLMRNTEAFF. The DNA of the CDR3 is TGCGCCAGCAACCTAATGCGGAACACTGAAGCTTTCTTT.

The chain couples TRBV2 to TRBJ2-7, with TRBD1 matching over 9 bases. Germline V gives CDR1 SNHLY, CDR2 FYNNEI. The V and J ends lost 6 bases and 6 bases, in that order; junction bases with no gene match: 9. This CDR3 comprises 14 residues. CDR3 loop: CASRRTGAETEQYF. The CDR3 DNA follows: TGTGCCAGCAGGAGGACAGGGGCAGAAACCGAGCAGTACTTC.